Listed below are T cell receptor beta chains from one sample, sequenced in a study of CD8 T cells in ankylosing spondylitis. TCRdb re-called the 5' RACE reads through MiXCR, storing one row per CDR3 protein. The repertoire has about 460,000 distinct CDR3 sequences, about 5.7% of them found once; the top ten carry roughly 3.3%. The source material was blood, either unsorted or a sorted T cell fraction (not recorded which). The receptors come from a male donor with ankylosing spondylitis. Both conserved end residues are part of each CDR3. The D gene is left open where the match is weak. Size tells how often a clone was seen (once, few, many) or the class of an expanded clone, and some rows leave it out.

clone_size d_call j_call v_call cdr3_nt cdr3_aa
many TRBD1 TRBJ2-7 TRBV6-1 TGTGCCAGCTCTCGGGCAGGGGGCCACGAGCAGTACTTC CASSRAGGHEQYF
many TRBD2 TRBJ2-7 TRBV29-1 TGCAGCGTTGAGCCTAGCGGGCCAACCTACGAGCAGTACTTC CSVEPSGPTYEQYF
many NA TRBJ2-3 TRBV29-1 TGCAGCGTCCAGAGGTCCTCCGAGGGGACAGATACGCAGTATTTT CSVQRSSEGTDTQYF
few NA TRBJ2-5 TRBV7-9 TGTGCCAGCAGCTTAGCGGATTCGAAAGAGACCCAGTACTTC CASSLADSKETQYF
many TRBD2 TRBJ2-1 TRBV25-1 TGTGCCAGCAGTCTTGCAACGGGAGGGCCAATAAGAAGTGAGCAGTTCTTC CASSLATGGPIRSEQFF
many NA TRBJ1-1 TRBV12-3/TRBV12-4 TGTGCCAGCAGTGACGGGACACCACCGAGGGGAGCTTTCTTT CASSDGTPPRGAFF
many NA TRBJ2-5 TRBV5-1 TGCGCCAGCAGTTACCGGACAGCGGGGCGTGTAGAGACCCAGTACTTC CASSYRTAGRVETQYF
NA NA TRBJ1-6 TRBV15 TGTGCCACCAGCAGAGATACTGCTCTGAGACAGGCTAATTCACCCCTCCACTTT CATSRDTALRQANSPLHF
few TRBD2 TRBJ2-1 TRBV20-1 TGCAGTGCTCGGCCCTATGGGACTAGCGGGAACTACAATGAGCAGTTCTTC CSARPYGTSGNYNEQFF
many TRBD1 TRBJ2-5 TRBV29-1 TGCAGCGTGCTGACAGGGGTGGAGACCCAGTACTTC CSVLTGVETQYF